This T cell receptor (beta chain) emerged from a study of chemoradiotherapy in HPV16-positive cancers. Germline V gene sequence: CDR1 MGHRA, CDR2 YSYEKL. There are 15 residues in the CDR3. The V gene lost 5 bases and the J gene lost 8 bases, with 21 bases spanning the gap. The table came from immunoSEQ multiplex PCR; TCRdb's copy has only in-frame clones and leaves some out. The data show roughly 30,000 clones, with 92% seen just once and about 3.6% held by the top ten. The chain uses TRBV4-1 and TRBJ2-5; D unclear. The sample in question was blood, obtained from a patient who underwent chemoradiotherapy. This receptor was taken from a human donor with HPV-associated anogenital cancer. CDR3 bases: TGCGCCAGCAGCGAGACCAGCCAGCCGAAGCGAACCCAGTACTTC. It is translated as CASSETSQPKRTQYF.